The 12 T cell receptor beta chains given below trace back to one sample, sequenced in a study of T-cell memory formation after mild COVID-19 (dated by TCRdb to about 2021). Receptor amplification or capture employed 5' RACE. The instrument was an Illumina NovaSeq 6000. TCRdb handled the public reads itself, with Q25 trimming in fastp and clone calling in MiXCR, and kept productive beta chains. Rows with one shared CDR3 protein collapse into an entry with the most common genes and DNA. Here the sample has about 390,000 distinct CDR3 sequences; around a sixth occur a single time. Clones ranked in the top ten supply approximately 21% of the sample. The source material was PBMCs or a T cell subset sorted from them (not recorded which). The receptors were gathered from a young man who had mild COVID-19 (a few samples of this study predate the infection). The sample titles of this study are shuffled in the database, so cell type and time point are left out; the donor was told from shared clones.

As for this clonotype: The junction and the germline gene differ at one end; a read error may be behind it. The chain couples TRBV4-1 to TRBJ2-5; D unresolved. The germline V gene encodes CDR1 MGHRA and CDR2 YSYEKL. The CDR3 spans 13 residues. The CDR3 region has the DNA TGCGCCAGAAGCCGCCCAGGCCAAGAGACCCAGTACTTC. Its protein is CARSRPGQETQYF.

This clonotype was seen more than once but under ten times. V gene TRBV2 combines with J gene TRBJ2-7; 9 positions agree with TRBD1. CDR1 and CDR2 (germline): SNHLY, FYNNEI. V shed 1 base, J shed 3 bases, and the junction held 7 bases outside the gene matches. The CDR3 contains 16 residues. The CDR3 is CASSEVGDRVGYEQYF. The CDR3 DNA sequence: TGTGCCAGCAGTGAAGTAGGGGACAGGGTCGGCTACGAGCAGTACTTC.

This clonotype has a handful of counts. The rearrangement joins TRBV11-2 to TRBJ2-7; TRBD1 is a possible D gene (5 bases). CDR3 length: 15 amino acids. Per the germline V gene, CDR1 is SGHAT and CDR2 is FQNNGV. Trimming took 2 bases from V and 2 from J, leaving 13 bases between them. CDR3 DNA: TGTGCCAGCAGCTTACCCACCCCGACAGCCTACGAGCAGTACTTC. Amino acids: CASSLPTPTAYEQYF.

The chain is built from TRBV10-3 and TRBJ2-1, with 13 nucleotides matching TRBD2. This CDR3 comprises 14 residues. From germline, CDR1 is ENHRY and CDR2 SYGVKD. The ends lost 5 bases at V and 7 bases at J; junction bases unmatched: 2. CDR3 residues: CAISTSGGANEQFF. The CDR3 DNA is TGTGCCATCAGTACTAGCGGGGGGGCAAATGAGCAGTTCTTC.

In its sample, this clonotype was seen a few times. The CDR3 region has the DNA TGTGCCAGCAGTTACAGACAGGGGACCACTGAAGCTTTCTTT. Amino acid sequence: CASSYRQGTTEAFF. The rearrangement joins TRBV6-2 or TRBV6-3 to TRBJ1-1; the match to TRBD1 covers 8 bases. V dropped 2 bases and J dropped 4; count of bases not matched to a gene: 3. This CDR3 is built from 14 residues. CDR1 is MNHEY, CDR2 SVGEGT, per germline.

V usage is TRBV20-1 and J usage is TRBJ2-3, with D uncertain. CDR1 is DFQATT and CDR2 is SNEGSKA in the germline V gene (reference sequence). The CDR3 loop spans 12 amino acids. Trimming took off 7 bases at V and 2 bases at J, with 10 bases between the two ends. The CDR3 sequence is CSGDMYTDTQYF. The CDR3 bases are TGCAGTGGAGATATGTACACAGATACGCAGTATTTT.

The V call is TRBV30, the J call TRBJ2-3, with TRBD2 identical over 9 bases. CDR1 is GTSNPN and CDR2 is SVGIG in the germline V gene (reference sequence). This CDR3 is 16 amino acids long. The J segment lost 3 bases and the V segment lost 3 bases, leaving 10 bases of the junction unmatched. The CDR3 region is CAWRGRISGGTDTQYF. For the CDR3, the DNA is TGTGCCTGGAGAGGTCGTATTAGCGGGGGAACAGATACGCAGTATTTT. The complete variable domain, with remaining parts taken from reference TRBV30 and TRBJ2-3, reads SQTIHQWPATLVQPVGSPLSLECTVEGTSNPNLYWYRQAAGRGLQLLFYSVGIGQISSEVPQNLSASRPQDRQFILSSKKLLLSDSGFYLCAWRGRISGGTDTQYFGPGTRLTVL.

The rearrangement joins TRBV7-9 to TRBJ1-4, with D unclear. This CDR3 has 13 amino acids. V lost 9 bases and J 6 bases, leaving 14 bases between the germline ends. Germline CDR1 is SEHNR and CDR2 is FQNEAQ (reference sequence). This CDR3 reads CASVAEDDEKLFF. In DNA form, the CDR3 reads TGTGCCAGTGTTGCGGAGGACGATGAAAAACTGTTTTTT.

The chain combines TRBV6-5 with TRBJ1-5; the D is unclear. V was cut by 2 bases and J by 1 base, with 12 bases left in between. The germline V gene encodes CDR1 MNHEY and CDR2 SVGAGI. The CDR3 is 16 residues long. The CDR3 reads CASSYGGAGSNQPQHF. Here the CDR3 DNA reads TGTGCCAGCAGTTACGGCGGAGCTGGGAGCAATCAGCCCCAGCATTTT.

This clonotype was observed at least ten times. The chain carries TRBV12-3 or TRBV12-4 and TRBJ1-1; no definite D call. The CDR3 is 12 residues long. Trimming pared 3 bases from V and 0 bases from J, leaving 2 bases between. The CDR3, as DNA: TGTGCCAGCAGTTTTGTGAACACTGAAGCTTTCTTT. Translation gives CASSFVNTEAFF.

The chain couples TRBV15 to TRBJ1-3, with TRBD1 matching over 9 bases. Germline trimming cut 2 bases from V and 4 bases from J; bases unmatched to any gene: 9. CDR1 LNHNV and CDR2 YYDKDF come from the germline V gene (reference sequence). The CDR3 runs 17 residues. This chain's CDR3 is CATSRSTGGITGNTIYF. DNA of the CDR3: TGTGCCACCAGCAGAAGTACAGGGGGCATCACCGGAAACACCATATATTTT. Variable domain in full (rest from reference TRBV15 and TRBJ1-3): DAMVIQNPRYQVTQFGKPVTLSCSQTLNHNVMYWYQQKSSQAPKLLFHYYDKDFNNEADTPDNFQSRRPNTSFCFLDIRSPGLGDTAMYLCATSRSTGGITGNTIYFGEGSWLTVV.

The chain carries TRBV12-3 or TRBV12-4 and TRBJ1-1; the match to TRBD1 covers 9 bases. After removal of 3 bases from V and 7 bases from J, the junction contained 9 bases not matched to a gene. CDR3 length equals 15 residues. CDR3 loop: CASSLDYRGQGEAFF. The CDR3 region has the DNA TGTGCCAGCAGTTTGGATTACAGGGGGCAGGGTGAAGCTTTCTTT.